The text below deals with one T cell receptor (beta chain). The table came from immunoSEQ multiplex PCR; TCRdb's copy has only in-frame clones and leaves some out. The sample shows around 530,000 clones, around three quarters of them seen only once. The data are from a study of shared clonotypes between healthy human individuals. This clonotype originated in a woman aged 40 to 50 in good health. Some clones in this sample may be carry-over from other donors' samples. Material: PBMCs.

CDR3 in amino acids: CASSEFRGPNQPQHF. The CDR3 coding sequence is TGCGCCAGCAGTGAGTTTAGGGGACCAAATCAGCCCCAGCATTTT. The V gene is TRBV10-2, the J gene TRBJ1-5; D is perhaps TRBD1 (5 bases). This CDR3 is built from 15 residues. The V gene's germline CDR1 is WSHSY and CDR2 SAAADI. Trimming stripped 1 base from V and 4 bases from J, with 11 bases between.